This TCR beta chain is from a study of T-cell reconstitution after alpha-beta-depleted transplantation in children. The authors prepared the TCRbeta library with unique molecular identifiers. One entry per CDR3 protein, called by TCRdb with MiXCR from the PCR reads. The sample includes 350,000 to 400,000 distinct CDR3 sequences, roughly 14% of them seen just once. V was clipped by 1 base and J by 2 bases, with 7 bases between them. This CDR3 is built from 13 residues. Germline V lookup: CDR1 SGHRS, CDR2 YFSETQ. This clonotype was sampled from a human donor who donated a stem cell graft to a child with Fanconi anemia. Sequencing was performed on PBMCs, taken from the stem cell graft. V and J are TRBV5-1 and TRBJ2-7; D is ambiguous. CDR3 amino acids: CASSLSVPYEQYF. The CDR3 coding sequence is TGCGCCAGCAGCTTGTCGGTCCCCTACGAGCAGTACTTC.